The 3 T cell receptor beta chains given below trace back to one sample, sequenced in a study of regulatory T cells in long-lasting Graves disease. This sample's time point: persistent/refractory GD, antithyroid drugs over 5 years with positive TRAb. Scientists built the TCR library using RNA that was extracted from PBMCs. Researchers made TCR beta libraries by using iRepertoire HTBI primers and running Arm-PCR on CDR3 regions. In TCRdb, the multiplex PCR reads were re-called with MiXCR into one record per CDR3 protein. The top ten clones hold 20% of a sample with over 350,000 distinct CDR3 sequences, less than 25% of them seen once. The sequencing used peripheral blood mononuclear cells (PBMCs), collected when the disease was refractory, from a patient treated with antithyroid drugs. The receptors derive from a female donor with Graves disease.

V usage is TRBV20-1 and J usage is TRBJ2-6; 8 nucleotides line up with TRBD1. This CDR3 spans 17 amino acids. CDR1 is DFQATT, CDR2 SNEGSKA, per germline (reference sequence). Unmatched junction bases numbered 5, after V lost 1 base and J lost 0 bases. CDR3 region: CSARVDRGPSGANVLTF. DNA for the CDR3: TGCAGTGCTAGAGTTGACAGGGGCCCCTCTGGGGCCAACGTCCTGACTTTC.

The chain links TRBV2 to TRBJ2-1, with TRBD2 identical over 8 bases. The CDR3 sequence is 13 residues long. The germline V gene encodes CDR1 SNHLY and CDR2 FYNNEI. V shed 7 bases and J 10 bases; nucleotides not matched to a gene: 9. The CDR3, as DNA: TGTGCCAGCAATCCGGGACTAGTCTCCGAGCAGTTCTTC. Its protein product is CASNPGLVSEQFF.

This clonotype was counted between two and nine times. The chain carries TRBV12-3 or TRBV12-4 and TRBJ1-5; 8 nucleotides match TRBD1. V lost 5 bases to trimming and J lost 3 bases; unmatched junction nucleotides: 3. The CDR3 is 14 amino acids. This CDR3 reads CASSQTGVNQPQHF. The CDR3 nucleotides read TGTGCCAGCAGTCAGACAGGGGTCAATCAGCCCCAGCATTTT.